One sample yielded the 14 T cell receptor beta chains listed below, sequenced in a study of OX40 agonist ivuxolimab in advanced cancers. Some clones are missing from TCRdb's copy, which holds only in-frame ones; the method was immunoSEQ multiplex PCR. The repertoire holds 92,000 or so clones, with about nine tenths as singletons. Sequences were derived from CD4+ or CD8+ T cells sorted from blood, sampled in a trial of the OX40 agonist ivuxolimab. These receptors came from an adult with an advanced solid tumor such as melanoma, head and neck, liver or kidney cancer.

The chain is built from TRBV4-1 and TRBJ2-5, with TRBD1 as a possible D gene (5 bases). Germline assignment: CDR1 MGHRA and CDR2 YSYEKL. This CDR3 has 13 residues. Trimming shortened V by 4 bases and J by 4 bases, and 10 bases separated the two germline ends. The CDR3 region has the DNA TGCGCCAGCAGCCCCCTAACAGGAGAGACCCAGTACTTC. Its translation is CASSPLTGETQYF.

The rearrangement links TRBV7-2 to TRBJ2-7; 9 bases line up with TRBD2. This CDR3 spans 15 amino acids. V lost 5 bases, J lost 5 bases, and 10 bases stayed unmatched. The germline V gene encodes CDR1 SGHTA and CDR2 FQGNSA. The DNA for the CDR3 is TGTGCCAGCAGCCGAGGCCCCGGGACTAGCAACGAGCAGTACTTC. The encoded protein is CASSRGPGTSNEQYF.

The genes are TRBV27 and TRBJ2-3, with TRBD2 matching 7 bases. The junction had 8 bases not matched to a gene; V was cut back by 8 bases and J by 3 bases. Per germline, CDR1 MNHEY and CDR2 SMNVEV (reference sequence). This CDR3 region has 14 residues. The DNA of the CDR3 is TGTGCCAGCTGGGGCGGGAGACTTACAGATACGCAGTATTTT. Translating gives CASWGGRLTDTQYF.

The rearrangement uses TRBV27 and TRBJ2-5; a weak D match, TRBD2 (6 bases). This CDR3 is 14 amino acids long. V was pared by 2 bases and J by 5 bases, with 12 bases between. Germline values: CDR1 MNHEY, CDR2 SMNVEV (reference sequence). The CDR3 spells CASSLRGWAETQYF. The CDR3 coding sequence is TGTGCCAGCAGTTTACGGGGGTGGGCGGAGACCCAGTACTTC.

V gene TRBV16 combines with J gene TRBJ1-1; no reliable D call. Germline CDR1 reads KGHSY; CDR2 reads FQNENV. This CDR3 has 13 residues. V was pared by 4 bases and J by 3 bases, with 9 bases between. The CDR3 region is CASSPGKDTEAFF. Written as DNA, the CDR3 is TGTGCCAGCAGCCCCGGGAAGGACACTGAAGCTTTCTTT. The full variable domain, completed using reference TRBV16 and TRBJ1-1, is GEEVAQTPKHLVRGEGQKAKLYCAPIKGHSYVFWYQQVLKNEFKFLISFQNENVFDETGMPKERFSAKCLPNSPCSLEIQATKLEDSAVYFCASSPGKDTEAFFGQGTRLTVV.

CDR3 sequence reads: CASSVGDRDFGGYTF. As DNA, the CDR3 is TGCGCCAGCAGCGTGGGGGACCGTGATTTTGGTGGCTACACCTTC. J is TRBJ1-2 and V is TRBV5-1, with TRBD1 as a possible D gene (5 bases). V was clipped by 4 bases and J by 7 bases, with 20 bases between them. The CDR3 is made up of 15 amino acids. Germline CDR1 and CDR2: SGHRS and YFSETQ. The whole variable domain, filled in from reference TRBV5-1 and TRBJ1-2, reads KAGVTQTPRYLIKTRGQQVTLSCSPISGHRSVSWYQQTPGQGLQFLFEYFSETQRNKGNFPGRFSGRQFSNSRSEMNVSTLELGDSALYLCASSVGDRDFGGYTFGSGTRLTVV.

The CDR3 DNA sequence: TGCGCCAGCAGCTCCCCAGGCCGCGGCAGGGGAAATTCACCCCTCCACTTT. It is translated as CASSSPGRGRGNSPLHF. The chain combines TRBV4-1 with TRBJ1-6; D may be TRBD1 (6 bases). V was pared by 5 bases and J by 7 bases, with 21 bases between. The germline CDR1 and CDR2 sequences are MGHRA and YSYEKL. The CDR3 spans 17 residues.

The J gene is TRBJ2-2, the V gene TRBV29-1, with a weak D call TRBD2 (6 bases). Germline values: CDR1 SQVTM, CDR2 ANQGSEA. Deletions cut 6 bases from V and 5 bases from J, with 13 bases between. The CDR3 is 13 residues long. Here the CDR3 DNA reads TGCAGCGTGCGGGACCCAGGAACCGGGGAGCTGTTTTTT. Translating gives CSVRDPGTGELFF.

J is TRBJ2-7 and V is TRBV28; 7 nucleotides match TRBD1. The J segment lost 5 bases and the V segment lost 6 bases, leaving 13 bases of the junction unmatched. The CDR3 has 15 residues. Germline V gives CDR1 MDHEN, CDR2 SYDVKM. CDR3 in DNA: TGTGCCAGCAGAGCCTGGACAGAGGGGGCCCACGAGCAGTACTTC. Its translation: CASRAWTEGAHEQYF. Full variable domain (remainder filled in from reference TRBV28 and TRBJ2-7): DVKVTQSSRYLVKRTGEKVFLECVQDMDHENMFWYRQDPGLGLRLIYFSYDVKMKEKGDIPEGYSVSREKKERFSLILESASTNQTSMYLCASRAWTEGAHEQYFGPGTRLTVT.

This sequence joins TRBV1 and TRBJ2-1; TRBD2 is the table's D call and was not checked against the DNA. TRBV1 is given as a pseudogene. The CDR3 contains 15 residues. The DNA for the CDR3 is TGCACCAGCAGCCAACCGGGACTAGACTACAATGAGCAGTTCTTC. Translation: CTSSQPGLDYNEQFF.

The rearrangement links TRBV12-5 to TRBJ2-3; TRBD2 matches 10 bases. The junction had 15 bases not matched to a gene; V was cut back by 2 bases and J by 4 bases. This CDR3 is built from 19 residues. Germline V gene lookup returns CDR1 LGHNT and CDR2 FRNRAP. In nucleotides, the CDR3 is TGTGCTAGTGGTTTGAAGGCCCTTACTAGCGGGACCATGGCAGATACGCAGTATTTT. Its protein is CASGLKALTSGTMADTQYF.

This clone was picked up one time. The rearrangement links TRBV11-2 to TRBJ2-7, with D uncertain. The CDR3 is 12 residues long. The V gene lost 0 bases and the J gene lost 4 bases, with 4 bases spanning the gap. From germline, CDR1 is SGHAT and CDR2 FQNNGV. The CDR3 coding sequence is TGTGCCAGCAGCTTAGATAGTTACGAGCAGTACTTC. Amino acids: CASSLDSYEQYF. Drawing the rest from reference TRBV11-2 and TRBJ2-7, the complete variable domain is EAGVAQSPRYKIIEKRQSVAFWCNPISGHATLYWYQQILGQGPKLLIQFQNNGVVDDSQLPKDRFSAERLKGVDSTLKIQPAKLEDSAVYLCASSLDSYEQYFGPGTRLTVT.

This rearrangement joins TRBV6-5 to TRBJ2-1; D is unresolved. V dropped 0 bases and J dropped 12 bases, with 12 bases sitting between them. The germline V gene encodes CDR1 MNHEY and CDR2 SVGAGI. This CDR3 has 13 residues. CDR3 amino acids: CASSYSAEKLQFF. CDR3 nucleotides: TGTGCCAGCAGTTACTCGGCTGAAAAGTTGCAGTTCTTC.

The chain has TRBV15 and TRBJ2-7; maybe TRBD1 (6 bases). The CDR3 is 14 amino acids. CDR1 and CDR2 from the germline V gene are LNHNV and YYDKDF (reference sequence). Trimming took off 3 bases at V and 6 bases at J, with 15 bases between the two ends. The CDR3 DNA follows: TGTGCCACCAGCAGGGACCTGACAGGATCCGAGCAGTACTTC. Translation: CATSRDLTGSEQYF. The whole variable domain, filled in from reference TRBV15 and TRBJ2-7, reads DAMVIQNPRYQVTQFGKPVTLSCSQTLNHNVMYWYQQKSSQAPKLLFHYYDKDFNNEADTPDNFQSRRPNTSFCFLDIRSPGLGDTAMYLCATSRDLTGSEQYFGPGTRLTVT.